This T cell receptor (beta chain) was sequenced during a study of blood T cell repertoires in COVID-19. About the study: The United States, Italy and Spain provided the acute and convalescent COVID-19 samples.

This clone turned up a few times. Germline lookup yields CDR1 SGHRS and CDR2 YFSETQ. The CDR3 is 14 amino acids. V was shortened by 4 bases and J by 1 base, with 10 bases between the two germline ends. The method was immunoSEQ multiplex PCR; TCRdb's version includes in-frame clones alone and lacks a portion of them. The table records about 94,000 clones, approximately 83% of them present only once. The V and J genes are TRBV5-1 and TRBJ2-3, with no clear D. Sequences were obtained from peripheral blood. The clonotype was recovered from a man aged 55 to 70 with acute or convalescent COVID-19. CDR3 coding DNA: TGCGCCAGCAGCACCGGTCGCGGCACAGATACGCAGTATTTT. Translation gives CASSTGRGTDTQYF.